This TCR beta chain was captured in a study of CD8+CD57+ T cells in acquired aplastic anemia. Study at large: Average DNA yield from sorted CD4+ and CD8+ cells was about 3.2 ug. CD4+ cells from healthy donors averaged about 10.8 million reads.

It was genomic DNA that served as the template for profiling TCR beta VDJ and CDR3. MiXCR, applied by TCRdb to the reads, yields one record per CDR3 protein. The sample includes some 220,000 distinct CDR3 sequences, 30% to 40% of them seen just once. This clonotype was seen many times. Germline V gene sequence: CDR1 SNHLY, CDR2 FYNNEI. This CDR3 comprises 14 residues. Trimming took off 6 bases at V and 4 bases at J, with 15 bases between the two ends. This sequence was found in a human donor in good health, serving as a control. This chain joins TRBV2 and TRBJ1-2; a weak D match, TRBD1 (5 bases). Sequenced input: sorted CD4+, CD8+, or CD8+CD57+ T cells (not recorded which) from PBMCs. The CDR3 spells CASSPEGRGYGYTF. The CDR3 DNA follows: TGTGCCAGCAGCCCTGAGGGGCGCGGCTATGGCTACACCTTC.